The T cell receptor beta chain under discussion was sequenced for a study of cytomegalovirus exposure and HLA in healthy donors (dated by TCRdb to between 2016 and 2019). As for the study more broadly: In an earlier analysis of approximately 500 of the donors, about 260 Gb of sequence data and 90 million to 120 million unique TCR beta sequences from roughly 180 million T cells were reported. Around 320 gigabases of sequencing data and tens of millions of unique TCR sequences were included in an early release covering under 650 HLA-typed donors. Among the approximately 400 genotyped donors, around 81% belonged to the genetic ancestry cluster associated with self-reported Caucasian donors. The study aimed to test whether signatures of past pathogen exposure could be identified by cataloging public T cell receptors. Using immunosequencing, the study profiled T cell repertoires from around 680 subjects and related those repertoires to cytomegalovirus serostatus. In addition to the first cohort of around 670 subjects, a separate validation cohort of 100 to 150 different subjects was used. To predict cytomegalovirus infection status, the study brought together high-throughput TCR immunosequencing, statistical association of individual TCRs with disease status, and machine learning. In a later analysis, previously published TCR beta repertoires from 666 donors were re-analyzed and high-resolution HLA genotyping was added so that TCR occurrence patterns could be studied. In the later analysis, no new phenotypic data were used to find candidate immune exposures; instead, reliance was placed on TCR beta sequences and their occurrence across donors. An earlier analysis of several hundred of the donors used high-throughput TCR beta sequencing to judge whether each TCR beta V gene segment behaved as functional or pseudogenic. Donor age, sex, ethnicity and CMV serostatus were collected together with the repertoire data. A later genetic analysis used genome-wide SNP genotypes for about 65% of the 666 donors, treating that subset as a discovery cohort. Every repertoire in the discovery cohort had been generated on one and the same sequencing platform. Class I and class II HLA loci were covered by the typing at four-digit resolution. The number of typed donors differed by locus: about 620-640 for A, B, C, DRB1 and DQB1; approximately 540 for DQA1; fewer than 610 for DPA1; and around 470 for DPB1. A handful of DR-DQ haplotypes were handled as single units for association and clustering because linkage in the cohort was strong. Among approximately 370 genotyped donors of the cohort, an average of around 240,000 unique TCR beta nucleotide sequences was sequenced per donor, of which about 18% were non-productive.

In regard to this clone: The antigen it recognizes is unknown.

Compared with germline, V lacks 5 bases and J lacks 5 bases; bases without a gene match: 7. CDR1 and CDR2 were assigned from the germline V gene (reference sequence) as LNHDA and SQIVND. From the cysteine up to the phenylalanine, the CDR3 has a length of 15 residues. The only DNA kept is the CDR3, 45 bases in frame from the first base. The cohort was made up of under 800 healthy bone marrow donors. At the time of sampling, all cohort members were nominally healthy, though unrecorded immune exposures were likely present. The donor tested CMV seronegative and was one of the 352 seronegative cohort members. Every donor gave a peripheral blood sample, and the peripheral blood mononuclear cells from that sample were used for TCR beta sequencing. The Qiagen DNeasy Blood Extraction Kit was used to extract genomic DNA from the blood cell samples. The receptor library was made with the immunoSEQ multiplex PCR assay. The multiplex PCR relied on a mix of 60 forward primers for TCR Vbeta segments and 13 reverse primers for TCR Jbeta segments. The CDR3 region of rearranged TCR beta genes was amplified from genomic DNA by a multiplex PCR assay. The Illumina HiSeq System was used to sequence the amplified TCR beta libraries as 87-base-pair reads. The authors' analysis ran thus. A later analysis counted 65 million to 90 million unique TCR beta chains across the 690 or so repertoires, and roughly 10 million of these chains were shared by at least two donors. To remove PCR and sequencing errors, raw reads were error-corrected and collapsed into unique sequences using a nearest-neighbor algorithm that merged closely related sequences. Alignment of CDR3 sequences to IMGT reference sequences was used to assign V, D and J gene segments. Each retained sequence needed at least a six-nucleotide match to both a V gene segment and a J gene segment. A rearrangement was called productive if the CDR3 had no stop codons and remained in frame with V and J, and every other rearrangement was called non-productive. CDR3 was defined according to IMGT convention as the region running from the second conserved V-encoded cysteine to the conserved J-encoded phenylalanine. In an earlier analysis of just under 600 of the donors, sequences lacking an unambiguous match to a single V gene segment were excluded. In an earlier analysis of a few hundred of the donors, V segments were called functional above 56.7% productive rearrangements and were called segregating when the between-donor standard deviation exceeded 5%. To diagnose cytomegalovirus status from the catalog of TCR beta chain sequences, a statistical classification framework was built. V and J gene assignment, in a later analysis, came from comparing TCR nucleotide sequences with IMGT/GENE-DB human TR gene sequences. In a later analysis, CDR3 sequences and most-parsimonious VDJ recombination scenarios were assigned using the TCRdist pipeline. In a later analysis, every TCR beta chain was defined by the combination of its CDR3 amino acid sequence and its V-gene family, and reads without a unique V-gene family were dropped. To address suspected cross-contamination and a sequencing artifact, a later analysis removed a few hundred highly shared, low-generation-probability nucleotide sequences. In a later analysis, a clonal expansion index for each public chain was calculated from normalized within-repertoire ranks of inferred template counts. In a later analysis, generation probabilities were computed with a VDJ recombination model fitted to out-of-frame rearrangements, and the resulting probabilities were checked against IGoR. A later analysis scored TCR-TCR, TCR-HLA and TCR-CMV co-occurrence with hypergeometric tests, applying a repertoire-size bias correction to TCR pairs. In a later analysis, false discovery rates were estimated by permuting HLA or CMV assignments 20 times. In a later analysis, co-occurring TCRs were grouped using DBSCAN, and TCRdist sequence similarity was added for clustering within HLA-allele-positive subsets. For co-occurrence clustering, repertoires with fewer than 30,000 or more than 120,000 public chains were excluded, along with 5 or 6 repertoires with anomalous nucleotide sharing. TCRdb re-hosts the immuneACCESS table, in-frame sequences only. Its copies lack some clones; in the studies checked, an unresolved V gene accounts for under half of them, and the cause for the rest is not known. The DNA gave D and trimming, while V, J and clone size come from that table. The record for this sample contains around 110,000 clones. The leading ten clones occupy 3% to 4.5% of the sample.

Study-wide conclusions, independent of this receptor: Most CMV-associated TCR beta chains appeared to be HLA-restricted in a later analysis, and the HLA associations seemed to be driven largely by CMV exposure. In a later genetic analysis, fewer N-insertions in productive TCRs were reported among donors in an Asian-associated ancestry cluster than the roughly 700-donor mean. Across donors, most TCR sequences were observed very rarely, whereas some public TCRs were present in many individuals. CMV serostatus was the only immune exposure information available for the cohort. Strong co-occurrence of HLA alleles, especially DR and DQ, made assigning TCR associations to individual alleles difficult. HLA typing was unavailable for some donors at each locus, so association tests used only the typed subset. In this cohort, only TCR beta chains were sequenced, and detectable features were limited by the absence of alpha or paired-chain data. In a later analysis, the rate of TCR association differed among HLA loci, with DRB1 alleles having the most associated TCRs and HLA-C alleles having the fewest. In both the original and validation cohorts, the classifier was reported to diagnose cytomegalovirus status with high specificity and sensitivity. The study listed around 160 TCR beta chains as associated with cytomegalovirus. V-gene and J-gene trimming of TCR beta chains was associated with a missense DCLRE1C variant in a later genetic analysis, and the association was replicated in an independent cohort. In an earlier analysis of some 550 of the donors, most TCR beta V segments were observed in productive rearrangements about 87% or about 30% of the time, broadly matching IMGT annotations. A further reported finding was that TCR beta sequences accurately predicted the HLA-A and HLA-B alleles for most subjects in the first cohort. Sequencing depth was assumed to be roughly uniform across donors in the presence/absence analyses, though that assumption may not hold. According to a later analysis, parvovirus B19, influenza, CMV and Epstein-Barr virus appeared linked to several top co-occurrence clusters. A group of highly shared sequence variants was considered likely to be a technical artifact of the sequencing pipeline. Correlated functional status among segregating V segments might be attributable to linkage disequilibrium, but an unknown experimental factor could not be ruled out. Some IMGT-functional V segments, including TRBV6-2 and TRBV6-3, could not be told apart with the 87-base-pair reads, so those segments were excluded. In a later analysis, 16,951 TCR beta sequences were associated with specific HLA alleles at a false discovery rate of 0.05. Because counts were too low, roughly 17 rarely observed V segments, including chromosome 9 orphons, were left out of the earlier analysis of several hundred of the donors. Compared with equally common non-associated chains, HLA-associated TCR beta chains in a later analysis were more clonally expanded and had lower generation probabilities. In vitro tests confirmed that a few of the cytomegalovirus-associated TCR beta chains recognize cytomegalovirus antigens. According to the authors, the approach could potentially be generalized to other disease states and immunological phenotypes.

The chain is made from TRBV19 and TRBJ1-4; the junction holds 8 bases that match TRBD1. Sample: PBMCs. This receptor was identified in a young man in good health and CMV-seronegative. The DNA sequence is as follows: TGTGCCAGTAGTGCCCGGACAGGGCTGAATGAAAAACTGTTTTTT. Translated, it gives CASSARTGLNEKLFF.